A single sample gave rise to the 29 T cell receptor delta chains below, sequenced in a study of γδ T cells in repeated Plasmodium falciparum infection. Gammadelta T cells were flow-sorted from PBMC into Vgamma9/Vdelta2+ and Vdelta2-negative populations for bulk analysis. TCRdb re-called the multiplex PCR reads through CATT. Of 85,000 to 95,000 delta-chain clones listed, more than 1.4% are singletons. What was sequenced was gamma-delta T cells from blood. These receptors were collected from a pool of human donors (malaria-infected and uninfected, not separated).

This clone was counted many times. The V gene is TRDV1, the J gene TRDJ1; weak D call: TRDD3 (6 bases). The CDR3 contains 17 residues. V was cut by 3 bases and J by 2 bases, with 19 bases left in between. The germline CDR1 and CDR2 sequences are TSWWSYY and QGS. The CDR3 loop is CALGESTSGYSTDKLIF. The CDR3 coding sequence is TGTGCTCTTGGGGAGTCTACGAGCGGATACTCTACCGATAAACTCATCTTT.

The rearrangement uses TRDV2 and TRDJ1, with 13 bases aligning to TRDD3. TCRdb does not report a J gene; here it was assigned by matching the DNA to germline references. V was clipped by 0 bases and J by 0 bases; unmatched bases: 12. In germline, CDR1 is GEAIGNYY, CDR2 EKD. This CDR3 is built from 20 residues. The CDR3 DNA reads as TGTGCCTGTGACACCGTGGGAGTACTGGGGGATACGGGGTACACCGATAAACTCATCTTT. Protein: CACDTVGVLGDTGYTDKLIF.

In regard to this clone: A far bigger clonotype differs at one base, so this is likely a read error. Within the sample, other DNA sequences also encode this same CDR3. The chain combines TRDV2 with TRDJ1; no clear D gene. CDR1 and CDR2 from the germline V gene are GEAIGNYY and EKD. The CDR3 spans 18 residues. CDR3 sequence reads: CACDTLEQQAAYTDKLIF. The CDR3 DNA follows: TGTGCCTGCGACACGCTGGAACAACAGGCGGCTTACACCGATAAACTCATCTTT.

This clone has a count of ten or more. TCRdb lists the protein of a much larger clone for this DNA, which differs at residue 12, so this is likely a read error; the protein given here is translated from the DNA itself. V gene TRDV2 combines with J gene TRDJ1; 8 bases match TRDD3. The germline V gene encodes CDR1 GEAIGNYY and CDR2 EKD. CDR3 size: 18 residues. J gave up 4 bases and V 0 bases, and 15 bases lay outside the gene matches. Here the CDR3 reads CACDTVGPGDRGDDKLIF. The CDR3 DNA reads as TGTGCCTGTGACACCGTAGGCCCGGGGGATAGGGGGGACGATAAACTCATCTTT.

This clone was recorded many times. CDR3 in amino acids: CALGATPPFTGDGTDKLIF. In DNA, the CDR3 is TGTGCTCTTGGGGCCACTCCTCCCTTTACTGGGGATGGGACCGATAAACTCATCTTT. The rearrangement joins TRDV1 to TRDJ1; TRDD3 matches 7 bases. Germline V gene lookup returns CDR1 TSWWSYY and CDR2 QGS. Germline trimming cut 4 bases from V and 2 bases from J; bases unmatched to any gene: 19. This CDR3 is built from 19 residues.

Many counts were recorded for this clone. The chain joins TRDV1 to TRDJ1, with 11 bases lining up with TRDD3. CDR3 length equals 17 residues. J lost 10 bases, V lost 3 bases, and 16 bases had no gene match. Germline assignment: CDR1 TSWWSYY and CDR2 QGS. The CDR3 here is CALGDPFPNGGYAGLIF. The DNA for the CDR3 is TGTGCTCTTGGGGACCCCTTTCCGAATGGGGGATACGCTGGACTCATCTTT.

This clone has a handful of counts. TCRdb assigns this DNA the protein of a much larger clone, which departs from its translation at residue 14; this likely reflects a read error, and the protein shown comes from translating the DNA. V and J are TRDV2 and TRDJ1; possibly TRDD3 for D (5 bases). Germline CDR1 is GEAIGNYY and CDR2 is EKD. The CDR3 runs to 15 residues. This chain's CDR3 is CACGTRGGYTDKLTF. The CDR3 DNA reads TGTGCCTGTGGTACCAGAGGGGGGTACACCGATAAACTCACCTTT.

This clone turned up a few times. This DNA translates differently at residue 21 from the TCRdb protein, which is that of a much larger clone; a read error is likely, and the protein shown is the DNA's own translation. The chain joins TRDV2 to TRDJ3, with 11 bases that match TRDD3. This CDR3 is 23 amino acids long. Per germline, CDR1 GEAIGNYY and CDR2 EKD. The CDR3 DNA reads TGTGCCTGTGACACCGGGGACTGGGGGATATCGCGGACCAGCTCCTGGGACACTCGACAGACGTTTTTC. Protein product: CACDTGDWGISRTSSWDTRQTFF.

To note about this clone: TCRdb's protein for this DNA is that of a much larger clone and differs from the translation at residue 7, likely a read error; the protein shown is the DNA translation. CDR3 bases: TGTGCCTGTGACACCGTGTCCGTGATTGTACTGGGGGATACTCTGTACACCGATAAACTCATCTTT. Translating it yields CACDTVSVIVLGDTLYTDKLIF. The V gene is TRDV2, the J gene TRDJ1, with TRDD3 matching 12 bases. Assignment of the J gene here rests on matching the DNA to germline, because TCRdb gives none. CDR3 length: 22 amino acids. Looked up from germline, CDR1 is GEAIGNYY and CDR2 is EKD. Trimming cost V 0 bases and J 0 bases; bases outside gene matches: 19.

This clone was seen repeatedly, ten times or more. The chain has TRDV1 and TRDJ1; 7 positions match TRDD2. The V segment lost 1 base and the J segment 0 bases; nucleotides outside the gene matches: 11. This CDR3 is 18 amino acids long. The germline V gene has CDR1 TSWWSYY and CDR2 QGS. CDR3 sequence reads: CALGEPISYRADTDKLIF. Here the CDR3 DNA reads TGTGCTCTTGGGGAACCTATTTCCTACAGGGCAGACACCGATAAACTCATCTTT.

This clone showed up many times. This DNA's translation and the protein TCRdb lists, from a much larger clone, do not match at residue 16, likely due to a read error; the protein shown is translated from the DNA. For the CDR3, the DNA is TGTGCCTGTGATCCCCTTACTGGGGGACGACCGTACACCGATAAACCCATCTTT. Translated, it gives CACDPLTGGRPYTDKPIF. This chain uses TRDV2 with TRDJ1, with TRDD3 matching over 9 bases. Germline V gene lookup returns CDR1 GEAIGNYY and CDR2 EKD. The CDR3 is 18 residues long.

This clone has more than one count but fewer than ten. A far larger clone is off by one base, so a read error is likely. Other nucleotide sequences from this sample produce the same CDR3. The CDR3 protein is CALGELLGGRTLVTDKLIF. The CDR3 DNA follows: TGTGCTCTTGGGGAACTATTGGGGGGTAGGACCCTCGTCACCGATAAACTCATCTTT. The rearrangement uses TRDV1 and TRDJ1; D might be TRDD3 (6 bases). Assignment of the J gene here rests on matching the DNA to germline, because TCRdb gives none. The CDR3 has 19 residues. V lost 0 bases, J lost 1 base, and 21 bases lay in between. The germline V gene encodes CDR1 TSWWSYY and CDR2 QGS.

This clone was counted a few times. The TCRdb record carries a much larger clone's protein, which differs from this DNA's translation at residue 15; a read error is the likely cause, and the protein listed here is the DNA translation. The rearrangement joins TRDV2 to TRDJ1; 10 bases fit TRDD3. TCRdb carries no J gene annotation; the J gene was assigned here by matching the DNA with germline. This CDR3 spans 18 amino acids. Germline loops: CDR1 GEAIGNYY, CDR2 EKD. CDR3 sequence: CACDKGDTATSQTDRLIF. The CDR3 DNA follows: TGTGCCTGTGACAAGGGGGATACGGCCACATCGCAGACCGATAGACTCATCTTT.

This clone came up many times. The limits of the CDR3 on the DNA are not certain, so only TCRdb's listed CDR3 is given. This sequence joins TRAV29/DV5 and TRDJ1; TRDD3 is taken as the D call from the table, unchecked against the DNA. CDR1 and CDR2 (germline): NSMFDY, ISSIKDK. The CDR3 is made up of 28 amino acids, end residues included. The CDR3 is CSVLLCSKRSLPYPRNGGYAVITDKLIF.

This clone came up many times. The chain uses TRDV1 and TRDJ1; 9 nucleotides match TRDD3. Germline loops: CDR1 TSWWSYY, CDR2 QGS. Trimming removed 5 bases from V and 0 bases from J; junction bases left unmatched: 7. CDR3 length: 16 residues. The CDR3 loop is CALGLRGIPYTDKLIF. The CDR3 DNA is TGTGCTCTTGGGTTAAGGGGGATACCGTACACCGATAAACTCATCTTT.

Of note for this clone: With only one base between it and a far larger clone, this is likely a read error. Within the sample, other DNA sequences also encode this same CDR3. The chain uses TRDV1 and TRDJ1, with D perhaps matching TRDD3 (6 bases). The germline V gene encodes CDR1 TSWWSYY and CDR2 QGS. Between the trimmed V and J ends, which lost 0 bases and 5 bases, there was a span of 31 bases. The CDR3 extends over 21 amino acids. As DNA, the CDR3 is TGTGCTCTTGGGGAACTAGCTATAGTGGGCGCCTGGGGTCCACAAGTGGATAAACTCATCTTT. Translated: CALGELAIVGAWGPQVDKLIF.

Comment on this clone: This likely reflects a read error, since a far larger clone is one base away. The same CDR3 arises from other DNA sequences in this sample as well. V and J are TRDV2 and TRDJ1; D unclear. The J gene was not available in TCRdb and was assigned here by matching the DNA to germline segments. This CDR3 has 16 residues. CDR1 is GEAIGNYY, CDR2 EKD, per germline. With 0 bases removed from V and 2 bases from J, the gap between germline ends came to 15 bases. The CDR3 loop reads CACDTILREITDKLIF. Written as DNA, the CDR3 is TGTGCCTGTGACACCATTCTGCGGGAGATAACCGATAAACTCATCTTT.

Comments on this clone: TCRdb attributes to this sequence the protein of a much larger clone, which differs from the DNA translation at residue 10; a read error is likely, and the protein displayed is translated from the DNA. The chain employs TRDV2 and TRDJ1, with 8 bases aligning to TRDD3. The J gene, left out of TCRdb, was set here by checking the DNA against germline. Per the germline V gene, CDR1 is GEAIGNYY and CDR2 is EKD. This CDR3 is built from 17 residues. Trimming removed 3 bases from V and 10 bases from J; junction bases left unmatched: 21. CDR3 in amino acids: CACDLLGAPPLPGVLIF. The CDR3 DNA follows: TGTGCCTGTGACCTACTGGGGGCTCCCCCCTTACCGGGAGTACTCATCTTT.

As regards this clone: TCRdb pairs this DNA with a much larger clone's protein that differs at residue 13, likely a read error; the protein shown was translated from the DNA. The chain employs TRDV2 and TRDJ1; weak D call: TRDD3 (5 bases). CDR3 length equals 19 residues. Deletions cut 3 bases from V and 1 base from J, with 26 bases between. Per germline, CDR1 GEAIGNYY and CDR2 EKD. The CDR3 nucleotides are TGTGCCTGTGACCGCCTCGGGGCAACACGCGATACAAGCACCGATAAACTCATCTTT. Translation gives CACDRLGATRDTSTDKLIF.

About this clone itself: The protein that TCRdb holds for this DNA derives from a much larger clone and differs from the translated DNA at residue 9, which likely indicates a read error; the protein shown here is translated from the DNA. The chain employs TRDV2 and TRDJ1, with 7 bases aligning to TRDD3. Here the J gene came from matching the DNA to germline, since TCRdb omits it. CDR1 is GEAIGNYY, CDR2 EKD, per germline. J lost 0 bases, V lost 0 bases, and 6 bases had no gene match. The CDR3 covers 16 residues. In nucleotides, the CDR3 is TGTGCCTGTGACACCGGCCTGGGGGGCCACACCGATAAACTCATCTTT. Translating it yields CACDTGLGGHTDKLIF.

This clone was observed a few times. The protein held in TCRdb is that of a much larger clone and does not match this DNA's translation at residue 12, likely because of a read error; the protein shown is translated from the DNA. No J gene was called, and the V gene is TRDV1. The CDR3 loop spans 13 amino acids. The germline CDR1 and CDR2 sequences are TSWWSYY and QGS. The CDR3 reads CALGEFLYDELTF. The CDR3 DNA sequence: TGTGCTCTTGGCGAATTCCTCTACGATGAACTCACCTTT.

Within the sample, this clone is medium-sized (0.01 to 0.1%). Different DNA sequences within this sample yield the same CDR3. This rearrangement joins TRDV2 to TRDJ1; no definite D call. The germline CDR1 and CDR2 sequences are GEAIGNYY and EKD. The V and J ends lost 0 bases and 0 bases respectively, with 10 bases between them. CDR3 length: 15 residues. The CDR3 loop is CACDTGAAYTDKLIF. The CDR3, as DNA: TGTGCCTGTGACACCGGAGCCGCGTACACCGATAAACTCATCTTT.

This clone is classed as medium-sized. Other DNA sequences in the same sample also yield this CDR3. This sequence joins TRDV1 and TRDJ1; tentatively, D is TRDD3 (6 bases). The V end lost 2 bases, the J end lost 3 bases, and 22 bases lay between the germline ends. CDR1 is TSWWSYY and CDR2 is QGS in the germline V gene. The CDR3 extends over 18 amino acids. The CDR3 DNA reads TGTGCTCTTGGGGAAAGTCGGGTACGTTTGGGGATTCCCGATAAACTCATCTTT. This encodes CALGESRVRLGIPDKLIF.

This clone was seen many times. This rearrangement joins TRDV1 to TRDJ1; D might be TRDD3 (5 bases). V was shortened by 4 bases and J by 9 bases, with 21 bases between the two germline ends. The CDR3 length is 15 residues. From germline, CDR1 is TSWWSYY and CDR2 QGS. The CDR3 DNA follows: TGTGCTCTTGGGGTCTTGGGGTACCTGTGGGGACAACTCATCTTT. It is translated as CALGVLGYLWGQLIF.

This clone showed up just a few times. A read error likely explains why the TCRdb protein, taken from a much larger clone, differs from this DNA's translation at residue 21; the protein shown is translated from the DNA. As DNA, the CDR3 is TGTGCTCTTGGGGAACTAGATAAGGGGAAGAAGAGCCTATCCCTTCTCACACAGAGCGATAGACTCATCTTT. The encoded protein is CALGELDKGKKSLSLLTQSDRLIF. The chain recombines TRDV1 with TRDJ1; D might be TRDD2 or TRDD3, each matching 5 bases. The J gene is absent in TCRdb and was assigned here via DNA matching to germline. Per the germline V gene, CDR1 is TSWWSYY and CDR2 is QGS. CDR3 length: 24 residues.

Comment on this clone: A read error is the likely source, as a far larger clone sits one nucleotide away. This CDR3 is also generated by other DNA sequences in the sample. V usage is TRDV1 and J usage is TRDJ1; 7 bases fit TRDD3. Germline matching of the DNA provided the J gene here, since TCRdb leaves it blank. CDR3 length: 17 amino acids. CDR1 TSWWSYY and CDR2 QGS come from the germline V gene. The DNA of the CDR3 is TGTGCCCTTGGGCCTGCCTGGAAGGATACGTACACCGATAAACTCATCTTT. Protein: CALGPAWKDTYTDKLIF.

Worth noting for this clone: For this DNA, TCRdb reports the protein of a much larger clone, which diverges at residue 5, most likely from a read error; the protein presented here is translated directly from the DNA. The chain carries TRDV1 and TRDJ3, with no clear D. Per the germline V gene, CDR1 is TSWWSYY and CDR2 is QGS. Between the trimmed V and J ends, which lost 4 bases and 0 bases, there was a span of 10 bases. The CDR3 consists of 17 residues. The CDR3, as DNA: TGTGCTCTTGGGGGAAACCTCCTCTCCTGGGACACCCGACAGATGTTTTTC. This codes for CALGGNLLSWDTRQMFF.

In the case of this clone: TCRdb shows a much larger clone's protein in place of this DNA's translation, and the two differ at residue 9, likely through a read error; the protein shown is translated from the DNA. The V gene is TRDV1, the J gene TRDJ1; TRDD3 matches 8 bases. The CDR3 sequence is 22 residues long. Germline lookup yields CDR1 TSWWSYY and CDR2 QGS. Germline trimming cut 3 bases from V and 3 bases from J; bases unmatched to any gene: 27. The CDR3 DNA reads as TGTGCTCTTGGGGAGCCCAATACAGATCGGATACTGGGGGTCCTCCTGCCCGATAAACTCATCTTT. Translated, it gives CALGEPNTDRILGVLLPDKLIF.

For this clone: This likely came from a read error, as a far larger clone is one base away. The identical CDR3 is also encoded by other nucleotide sequences in the sample. V is TRDV1 and J is TRDJ1, with D possibly TRDD3 on 8 matching bases. The J gene was missing in TCRdb and was found by matching the end of the DNA to germline. The CDR3 contains 19 residues. CDR1 is TSWWSYY, CDR2 QGS, per germline. Trimming removed 2 bases at V and 3 bases at J, with 25 bases between. CDR3 bases: TGTGCTCTTGGGGAAGGTCTTCCTATTTACTGGGGGGAGGCCGATAAACTCATCTTT. This encodes CALGEGLPIYWGEADKLIF.